The 17 T cell receptor beta chains reported below all come from one sample, sequenced in a study of metastatic and nonmetastatic thyroid tumors. Until they underwent thyroid surgery, no patient had received any treatment. Through MiXCR, TCRdb re-clonotyped the PCR reads. In the table there are tens of thousands of clones, 20% to 25% of which are singletons. The specimen sequenced was tumor tissue. The receptors derive from a female donor with papillary thyroid cancer or a benign thyroid nodule (not recorded which). Some clones in this sample may be carry-over from other donors' samples.

The chain couples TRBV20-1 to TRBJ2-7, with D tentatively TRBD1 (5 bases). The germline V gene has CDR1 DFQATT and CDR2 SNEGSKA (reference sequence). Deletions cut 6 bases from V and 1 base from J, with 19 bases between. The CDR3 is made up of 15 amino acids. CDR3 sequence: CSAKGLEQLSYEQYF. CDR3 bases: TGCAGTGCGAAGGGGCTAGAACAACTATCCTACGAGCAGTACTTC.

In this sample, this clone turned up many times. V and J are TRBV11-2 and TRBJ1-1; a possible D gene is TRBD1 (6 bases). This CDR3 is built from 13 residues. Trimming removed 5 bases at V and 5 bases at J, with 12 bases between. Germline CDR1 and CDR2: SGHAT and FQNNGV. CDR3 DNA: TGTGCCAGCAGCGCCAGGGGCCAGACTGAAGCTTTCTTT. This encodes CASSARGQTEAFF.

The chain uses TRBV20-1 and TRBJ2-7; TRBD1 matches 7 bases. V lost 0 bases to trimming and J lost 2 bases; unmatched junction nucleotides: 4. The CDR3 is 14 amino acids. Germline V gives CDR1 DFQATT, CDR2 SNEGSKA (reference sequence). CDR3 DNA: TGCAGTGCTAGAGATGTGGGGACAGCCTACGAGCAGTACTTC. Protein: CSARDVGTAYEQYF.

The sample holds many counts of this clone. This may be a read error: a much more frequent sequence differs by one nucleotide. This chain joins TRBV27 and TRBJ2-1; 8 nucleotides line up with TRBD2. Germline trimming cut 7 bases from V and 6 bases from J; bases unmatched to any gene: 11. The germline gives CDR1 MNHEY, CDR2 SMNVEV (reference sequence). The CDR3 has 15 amino acids. The CDR3 region has the DNA TGTGCCAGCAATCAGGGGAGCGGGGGAAGCAATGAGCAGTTCTTC. It codes for CASNQGSGGSNEQFF.

This clone was observed at least ten times. The chain couples TRBV30 to TRBJ2-7, with 12 bases lining up with TRBD1. V lost 1 base and J lost 5; bases outside the gene matches: 9. CDR3 length: 16 amino acids. CDR1 is GTSNPN, CDR2 SVGIG, per germline (reference sequence). The CDR3 loop reads CAWSAIPGQGADEQYF. The CDR3 bases are TGTGCCTGGAGTGCCATCCCGGGACAGGGGGCCGACGAGCAGTACTTC.

This chain uses TRBV19 with TRBJ1-2, with 7 bases aligning to TRBD1. Germline V gives CDR1 LNHDA, CDR2 SQIVND (reference sequence). CDR3 length: 12 residues. Germline trimming cut 6 bases from V and 5 bases from J; bases unmatched to any gene: 3. The CDR3: CASRGQVYGYTF. The CDR3 DNA is TGTGCCAGTAGAGGACAGGTATATGGCTACACCTTC.

This clone is judged medium-sized (0.01 to 0.1%). V is TRBV20-1 and J is TRBJ1-1; D is ambiguous. Per the germline V gene, CDR1 is DFQATT and CDR2 is SNEGSKA (reference sequence). The CDR3 runs 12 residues. V lost 4 bases and J 1 base, leaving 7 bases between the germline ends. DNA of the CDR3: TGCAGTGCTAACCGACGGAACACTGAAGCTTTCTTT. Its protein is CSANRRNTEAFF.

This clone is medium-sized by share. The V gene is TRBV4-2, the J gene TRBJ2-7; weak D call: TRBD2 (5 bases). CDR1 and CDR2 (germline): LGHNA, YNFKEQ. The CDR3 length is 15 residues. With 2 bases removed from V and 5 bases from J, the gap between germline ends came to 16 bases. CDR3 loop: CASSQSLGGYDEQYF. CDR3 coding DNA: TGTGCCAGCAGCCAATCCCTGGGCGGGTACGACGAGCAGTACTTC.

This clone was seen repeatedly, ten times or more. This may be a read error, as it is one base from a much larger clone. The same CDR3 arises from other DNA sequences in this sample as well. The CDR3 DNA is TGTGCCAGCAGTTCAGCTGTGGAGACACCCCTCCACTTT. It specifies CASSSAVETPLHF. The chain carries TRBV27 and TRBJ1-6; D gene uncertain. V lost 4 bases to trimming and J lost 11 bases, with 12 bases between them. CDR1 and CDR2 from the germline V gene are MNHEY and SMNVEV (reference sequence). The CDR3 covers 13 residues.

The chain carries TRBV4-3 and TRBJ1-4; D not resolved. The germline gives CDR1 LGHNA, CDR2 YSLEER. Between the trimmed V and J ends, which lost 7 bases and 8 bases, there was a span of 20 bases. The CDR3 is 15 amino acids. This chain's CDR3 is CASIQDRGRGEKLFF. The CDR3 DNA follows: TGCGCCAGCATTCAAGACCGGGGTCGAGGAGAAAAACTGTTTTTT.

The genes are TRBV6-1 and TRBJ1-6; D uncertain. Per the germline V gene, CDR1 is MNHNS and CDR2 is SASEGT. The length of the CDR3 is 15 residues. Trimming cost V 5 bases and J 3 bases, with 11 bases left between them. CDR3 DNA: TGTGCCAGCAGTCAAGACGGTGGCTATAATTCACCCCTCCACTTT. Translation gives CASSQDGGYNSPLHF.

This clone was seen ten or more times. The same CDR3 also results from other DNA sequences found in this sample. The rearrangement joins TRBV28 to TRBJ2-5; 10 bases fit TRBD1. CDR3 length: 13 residues. Trimming cost V 9 bases and J 3 bases; bases outside gene matches: 4. The germline V gene encodes CDR1 MDHEN and CDR2 SYDVKM. For the CDR3, the DNA is TGTGCCAGTCGGGGGACAGGGGAAGAGACCCAGTACTTC. Protein: CASRGTGEETQYF.

This clone has only a few counts. The genes are TRBV19 and TRBJ1-6; 8 nucleotides match TRBD1. This CDR3 spans 15 amino acids. CDR1 is LNHDA and CDR2 is SQIVND in the germline V gene (reference sequence). V was clipped by 11 bases and J by 0 bases; unmatched bases: 6. The CDR3 spells CASQGGSSYNSPLHF. The DNA of the CDR3 is TGTGCCTCACAGGGGGGAAGCTCCTATAATTCACCCCTCCACTTT.

This clone was detected only a few times. J is TRBJ2-7 and V is TRBV6-1; D not resolved. CDR3 length: 13 residues. Trimming removed 7 bases at V and 2 bases at J, with 12 bases between. CDR1 is MNHNS and CDR2 is SASEGT in the germline V gene. The CDR3 DNA follows: TGTGCCAGCACTAAGGACGGAGCCTACGAGCAGTACTTC. This sequence encodes CASTKDGAYEQYF.

This clone has ten or more counts. The rearrangement joins TRBV4-2 to TRBJ1-1; no definite D call. V gave up 6 bases and J gave up 1 base, with 12 bases separating them. The CDR3 runs to 14 residues. Germline CDR1 is LGHNA and CDR2 is YNFKEQ. For the CDR3, the DNA is TGTGCCAGCAGTCCCGGGTCGAAGAACACTGAAGCTTTCTTT. As protein: CASSPGSKNTEAFF.

V is TRBV5-1 and J is TRBJ2-7; D may be TRBD2 (6 bases). Per germline, CDR1 SGHRS and CDR2 YFSETQ. V was trimmed by 0 bases and J by 6 bases, leaving 16 bases between them. The CDR3 runs 15 residues. CDR3 loop: CASSLDRGSQIEQYF. The DNA of the CDR3 is TGCGCCAGCAGCTTGGATCGGGGGAGTCAGATCGAGCAGTACTTC.

The rearrangement joins TRBV20-1 to TRBJ2-3, with a tentative D call TRBD2 (5 bases). Germline V gene sequence: CDR1 DFQATT, CDR2 SNEGSKA (reference sequence). With 2 bases removed from V and 2 bases from J, the gap between germline ends came to 11 bases. The CDR3 totals 14 residues. DNA of the CDR3: TGCAGTGCTAGACTCCCCGGGAACACAGATACGCAGTATTTT. This encodes CSARLPGNTDTQYF.